These T cell receptor beta chains were read from a single sample in a study of technical replicates of blood from several donors. Only in-frame clones appear in the TCRdb table, and some are missing; sequencing was by immunoSEQ multiplex PCR. The top ten clones hold 11% of a sample with some 15,000 clones, around nine tenths of them seen once. The sequencing input was PBMCs. The source of these receptors is a human donor in good health. CDR3s include the opening cysteine and the closing phenylalanine or tryptophan. The D gene is left open where the match is weak. Clone size is given for some rows only: seen once, a few or many times, or a class if the clone is expanded.

clone size	V gene	D gene	J gene	CDR3 protein	CDR3 DNA
-	TRBV6-5	TRBD1	TRBJ1-2	CASSYSNQGAGGYTF	TGTGCCAGCAGTTACTCCAATCAGGGGGCAGGTGGCTACACCTTC
few	TRBV2	TRBD1	TRBJ1-1	CASGTIQGAYTEAFF	TGTGCCAGCGGAACGATACAGGGGGCCTACACTGAAGCTTTCTTT
-	TRBV6-1	TRBD2	TRBJ2-3	CASSESSGGGTDTQYF	TGTGCCAGCAGTGAATCGAGCGGGGGGGGCACAGATACGCAGTATTTT
-	TRBV6-1	TRBD2	TRBJ2-7	CASSVTSGGPGEQYF	TGTGCCAGCAGCGTGACTAGCGGGGGACCGGGCGAGCAGTACTTC
-	TRBV9	TRBD2	TRBJ2-5	CASSVLASGIETQYF	TGTGCCAGCAGCGTCTTGGCTAGCGGGATCGAGACCCAGTACTTC
-	TRBV5-1	-	TRBJ1-1	CASSLVGSGTEAFF	TGCGCCAGCAGCTTGGTCGGGTCGGGGACTGAAGCTTTCTTT
-	TRBV19	-	TRBJ1-1	CASSIDTTNTEAFF	TGTGCCAGTAGTATAGACACAACAAACACTGAAGCTTTCTTT
-	TRBV14	TRBD2	TRBJ2-3	CASRRLAAGNSGTDTQYF	TGTGCCAGCAGGAGACTAGCGGCAGGAAACAGCGGCACAGATACGCAGTATTTT
-	TRBV29-1	-	TRBJ1-1	CSVDREGTEAFF	TGCAGCGTTGACAGGGAGGGGACTGAAGCTTTCTTT
-	TRBV6-1	-	TRBJ2-7	CASSENSGDYEQYF	TGTGCCAGCAGTGAAAATTCAGGGGATTACGAGCAGTACTTC
-	TRBV18	-	TRBJ2-4	CASSPSGTKNIQYF	TGTGCCAGCTCACCAAGTGGGACAAAAAACATTCAGTACTTC
-	TRBV6-1	-	TRBJ1-2	CASRLDSGVWGYTF	TGTGCCAGCAGGCTAGATTCCGGGGTTTGGGGCTACACCTTC
-	TRBV19	-	TRBJ2-2	CASSSRGTHSQYTGELFF	TGTGCCAGTAGTAGCCGCGGGACCCATTCACAATACACCGGGGAGCTGTTTTTT
-	TRBV5-6	-	TRBJ2-3	CASSQQGGRTDTQYF	TGTGCCAGCAGCCAGCAGGGTGGTCGAACAGATACGCAGTATTTT
-	TRBV11-2	-	TRBJ2-1	CASSLGFGLLGNEQFF	TGTGCCAGCAGCTTAGGGTTCGGGTTGTTGGGCAATGAGCAGTTCTTC
-	TRBV6-6	-	TRBJ2-7	CASSLGPSYEQYF	TGTGCCAGCAGTTTGGGCCCCAGCTACGAGCAGTACTTC
-	TRBV7-9	TRBD1	TRBJ2-6	CAIRTGRPGSGANVLTF	TGTGCCATAAGGACAGGCCGTCCTGGGTCTGGGGCCAACGTCCTGACTTTC
-	TRBV4-1	TRBD2	TRBJ2-7	CASSQELGLADSYEQYF	TGCGCCAGCAGCCAAGAGCTGGGACTAGCGGATTCCTACGAGCAGTACTTC
-	TRBV18	-	TRBJ2-7	CASSQGYEQYF	TGTGCCAGCTCGCAGGGTTACGAGCAGTACTTC
-	TRBV6-5	-	TRBJ1-5	CASSATGRDNQPQHF	TGTGCCAGCAGCGCAACCGGGCGGGACAATCAGCCCCAGCATTTT
-	TRBV4-2	TRBD1	TRBJ1-2	CASSQTGGHYGYTF	TGTGCCAGCAGCCAGACAGGGGGCCACTATGGCTACACCTTC
-	TRBV7-8	-	TRBJ1-5	CASSFGGPYDQPQHF	TGTGCCAGCAGCTTCGGAGGACCGTATGATCAGCCCCAGCATTTT
-	TRBV5-6	-	TRBJ1-2	CASSLVQGNYGYTF	TGTGCCAGCAGCTTGGTCCAGGGAAACTATGGCTACACCTTC
once	TRBV5-1	-	TRBJ2-5	CASSLMQGIETQYF	TGCGCCAGCAGCTTGATGCAGGGAATAGAGACCCAGTACTTC
-	TRBV6-1	TRBD2	TRBJ2-5	CASSVGPGLQETQYF	TGTGCCAGCAGTGTAGGACCGGGACTACAAGAGACCCAGTACTTC
-	TRBV7-6	-	TRBJ2-1	CASRGGVTSSYNEQFF	TGTGCCAGCAGGGGGGGAGTTACCAGCTCCTACAATGAGCAGTTCTTC
-	TRBV19	TRBD1	TRBJ1-1	CASSPDRVNTEAFF	TGTGCCAGTAGCCCGGACAGGGTCAACACTGAAGCTTTCTTT
-	TRBV18	-	TRBJ2-2	CASSTRLPNTGELFF	TGTGCCAGCTCAACCAGACTGCCGAACACCGGGGAGCTGTTTTTT
-	TRBV2	-	TRBJ2-1	CASSRNGNEQFF	TGTGCCAGCAGTAGAAACGGGAATGAGCAGTTCTTC
-	TRBV19	TRBD1	TRBJ1-2	CASSYDRDHGYTF	TGTGCCAGTAGTTATGACAGGGACCATGGCTACACCTTC
few	TRBV28	TRBD1	TRBJ1-5	CASSIGQGRNQPQHF	TGTGCCAGCAGTATCGGACAGGGCCGCAATCAGCCCCAGCATTTT
-	TRBV29-1	-	TRBJ1-2	CSAVWGDYGYTF	TGCAGCGCCGTGTGGGGGGACTATGGCTACACCTTC
once	TRBV28	-	TRBJ2-3	CASSPSGGTDTQYF	TGTGCCAGCAGCCCCTCCGGAGGCACAGATACGCAGTATTTT
-	TRBV28	-	TRBJ2-1	CASSFGGSYNEQFF	TGTGCCAGCAGTTTTGGGGGGTCCTACAATGAGCAGTTCTTC
-	TRBV2	-	TRBJ1-1	CASSQQAFEAFF	TGTGCCAGCAGTCAACAGGCGTTTGAGGCTTTCTTT
-	TRBV15	-	TRBJ1-4	CATSGGGSNEKLFF	TGTGCCACCAGCGGGGGGGGGAGCAATGAAAAACTGTTTTTT